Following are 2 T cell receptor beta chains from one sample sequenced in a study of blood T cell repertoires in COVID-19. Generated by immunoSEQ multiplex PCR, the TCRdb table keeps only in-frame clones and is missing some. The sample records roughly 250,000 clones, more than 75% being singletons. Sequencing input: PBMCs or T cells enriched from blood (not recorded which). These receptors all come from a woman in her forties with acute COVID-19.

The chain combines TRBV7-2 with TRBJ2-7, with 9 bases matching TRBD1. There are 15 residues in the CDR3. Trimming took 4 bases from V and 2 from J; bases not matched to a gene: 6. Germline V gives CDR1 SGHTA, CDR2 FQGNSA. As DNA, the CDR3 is TGTGCCAGCAGCTGGGGACAGGGATTAACCTACGAGCAGTACTTC. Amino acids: CASSWGQGLTYEQYF.

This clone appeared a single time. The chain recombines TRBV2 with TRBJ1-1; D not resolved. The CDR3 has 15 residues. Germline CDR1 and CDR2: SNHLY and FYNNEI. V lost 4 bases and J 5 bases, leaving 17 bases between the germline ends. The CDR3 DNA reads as TGTGCCAGCAGTGTCTCGGACCTCGGAGGGACTGAAGCTTTCTTT. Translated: CASSVSDLGGTEAFF. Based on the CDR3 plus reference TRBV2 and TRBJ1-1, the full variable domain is EPEVTQTPSHQVTQMGQEVILRCVPISNHLYFYWYRQILGQKVEFLVSFYNNEISEKSEIFDDQFSVERPDGSNFTLKIRSTKLEDSAMYFCASSVSDLGGTEAFFGQGTRLTVV.